Included here is one TCR beta chain sequence, with context. Germline V CDR1 and CDR2: SNHLY, FYNNEI. This CDR3 spans 16 amino acids. V was clipped by 4 bases and J by 6 bases; unmatched bases: 6. The sample is drawn from a study of OX40 agonist ivuxolimab in advanced cancers. Using immunoSEQ multiplex PCR, the repertoire was profiled, and TCRdb retains in-frame clones only, with some absent. The sample shows tens of thousands of clones, around nine tenths of them seen only once. This clonotype was obtained from an adult with an advanced solid tumor such as melanoma, head and neck, liver or kidney cancer. The chain is built from TRBV2 and TRBJ2-2; TRBD2 matches at 12 bases. The sequences come from CD4+ or CD8+ T cells sorted from blood, collected in a trial of the OX40 agonist ivuxolimab. In DNA, the CDR3 is TGTGCCAGCAGTGGGACTAGCGGGGCTTCGGCCGGGGAGCTGTTTTTT. This codes for CASSGTSGASAGELFF.